Detailed here is one T cell receptor (beta chain). Its antigen is unidentified. These donors, healthy bone marrow donors, were studied. The PCR made use of 60 Vbeta and 13 Jbeta primers. TCRdb's table, derived via immunoSEQ multiplex PCR, lists solely in-frame clones and lacks some. Here the sample spans around 150,000 clones, around 74% being singletons. The data were taken from a study of cytomegalovirus exposure and HLA in healthy donors. Study results and caveats: Later on, an analysis showed TCR association rates differing by HLA locus, with DRB1 the most and HLA-C the fewest.

The germline CDR1 and CDR2 sequences are SGHNT and YYREEE (reference sequence). V was clipped by 9 bases and J by 4 bases, with 20 bases between them. The length of the CDR3 is 15 residues. The chain couples TRBV5-4 to TRBJ2-1; possibly TRBD2 for D (6 bases). Sequencing input: PBMCs. The receptor comes from a female donor in good health and CMV-seronegative. Here the CDR3 DNA reads TGTGCCACCCAACAAGGCGGGGAAGGTTACAATGAGCAGTTCTTC. It codes for CATQQGGEGYNEQFF. Full variable domain (rest looked up from reference TRBV5-4 and TRBJ2-1): ETGVTQSPTHLIKTRGQQVTLRCSSQSGHNTVSWYQQALGQGPQFIFQYYREEENGRGNFPPRFSGLQFPNYSSELNVNALELDDSALYLCATQQGGEGYNEQFFGPGTRLTVL.